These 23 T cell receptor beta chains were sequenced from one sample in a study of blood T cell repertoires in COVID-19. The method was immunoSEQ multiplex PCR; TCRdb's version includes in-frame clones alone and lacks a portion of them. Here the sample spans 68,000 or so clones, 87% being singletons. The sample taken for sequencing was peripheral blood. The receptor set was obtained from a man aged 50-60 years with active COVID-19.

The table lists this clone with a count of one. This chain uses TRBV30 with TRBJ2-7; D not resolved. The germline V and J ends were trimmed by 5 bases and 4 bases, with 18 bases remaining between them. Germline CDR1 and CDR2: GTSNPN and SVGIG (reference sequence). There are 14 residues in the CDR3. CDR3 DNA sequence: TGTGCCTGGGCAAGGCAGGTTGAAAGGTACGAGCAGTACTTC. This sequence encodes CAWARQVERYEQYF.

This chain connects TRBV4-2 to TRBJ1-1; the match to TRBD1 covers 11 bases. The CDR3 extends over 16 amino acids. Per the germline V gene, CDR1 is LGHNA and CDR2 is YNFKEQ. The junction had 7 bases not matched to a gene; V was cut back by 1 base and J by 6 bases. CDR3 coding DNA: TGTGCCAGCAGCCAAGCTATCGGACAGGGGGCGCCTGAAGCTTTCTTT. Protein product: CASSQAIGQGAPEAFF.

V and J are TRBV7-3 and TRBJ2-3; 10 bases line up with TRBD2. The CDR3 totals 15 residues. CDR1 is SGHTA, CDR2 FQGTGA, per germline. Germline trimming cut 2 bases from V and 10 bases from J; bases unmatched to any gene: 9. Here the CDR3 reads CASSLEAASGGAQYF. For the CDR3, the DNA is TGTGCCAGCAGCTTAGAGGCCGCTAGCGGGGGTGCGCAGTATTTT.

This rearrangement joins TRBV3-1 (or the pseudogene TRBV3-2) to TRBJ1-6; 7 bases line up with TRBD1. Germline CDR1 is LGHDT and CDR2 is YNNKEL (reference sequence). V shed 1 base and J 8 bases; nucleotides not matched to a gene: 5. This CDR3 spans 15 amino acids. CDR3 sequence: CASSQVTGKDSPLHF. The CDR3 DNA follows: TGTGCCAGCAGCCAAGTGACAGGGAAGGATTCACCCCTCCACTTT.

CDR3 in DNA: TGTGCCAGCTCACCACAACTTAACACAGATACGCAGTATTTT. This sequence encodes CASSPQLNTDTQYF. This chain uses TRBV18 with TRBJ2-3; no clear D. CDR1 is KGHSH and CDR2 is LQKENI in the germline V gene. Trimming pared 1 base from V and 2 bases from J, leaving 7 bases between. This CDR3 is built from 14 residues.

CDR3 sequence (DNA): TGCGCCACCAAAGGGGGGGAGTGGTACGAGCAGTACTTC. Residues: CATKGGEWYEQYF. V and J are TRBV10-1 and TRBJ2-7, with a weak D call TRBD2 (7 bases). The germline V gene has CDR1 WNHNN and CDR2 SYGVQD (reference sequence). The ends were cut back, 10 bases at V and 4 bases at J, with 17 bases in the middle. The CDR3 covers 13 residues.

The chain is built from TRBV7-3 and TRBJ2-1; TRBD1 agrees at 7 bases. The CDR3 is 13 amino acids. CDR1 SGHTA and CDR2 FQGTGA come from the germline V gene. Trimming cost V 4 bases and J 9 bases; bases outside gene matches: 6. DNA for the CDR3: TGTGCCAGCAGCTCGACAGGGTTCGGTGAGCAGTTCTTC. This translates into CASSSTGFGEQFF.

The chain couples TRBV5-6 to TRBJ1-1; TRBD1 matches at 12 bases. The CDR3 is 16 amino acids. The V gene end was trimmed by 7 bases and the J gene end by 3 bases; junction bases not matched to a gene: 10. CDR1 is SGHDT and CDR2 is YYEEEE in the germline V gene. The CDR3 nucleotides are TGTGCCAGCCATCCAGGGGGACAGGGGGCCGACACTGAAGCTTTCTTT. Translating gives CASHPGGQGADTEAFF. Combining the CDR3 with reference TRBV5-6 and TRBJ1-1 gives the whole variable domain DAGVTQSPTHLIKTRGQQVTLRCSPKSGHDTVSWYQQALGQGPQFIFQYYEEEERQRGNFPDRFSGHQFPNYSSELNVNALLLGDSALYLCASHPGGQGADTEAFFGQGTRLTVV.

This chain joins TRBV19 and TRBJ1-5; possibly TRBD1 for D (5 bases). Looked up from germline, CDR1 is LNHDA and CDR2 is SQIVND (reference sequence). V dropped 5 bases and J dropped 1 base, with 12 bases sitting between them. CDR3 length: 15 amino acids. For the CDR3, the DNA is TGTGCCAGTAGTGCCGCCCGGACAAGCAATCAGCCCCAGCATTTT. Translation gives CASSAARTSNQPQHF. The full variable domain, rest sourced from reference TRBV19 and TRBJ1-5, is DGGITQSPKYLFRKEGQNVTLSCEQNLNHDAMYWYRQDPGQGLRLIYYSQIVNDFQKGDIAEGYSVSREKKESFPLTVTSAQKNPTAFYLCASSAARTSNQPQHFGDGTRLSIL.

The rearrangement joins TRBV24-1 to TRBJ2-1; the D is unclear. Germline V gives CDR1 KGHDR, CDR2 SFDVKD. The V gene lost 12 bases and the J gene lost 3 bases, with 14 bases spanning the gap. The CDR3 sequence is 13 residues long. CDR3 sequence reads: CASSGPNYNEQFF. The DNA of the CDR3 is TGTGCCTCCTCGGGTCCGAACTACAATGAGCAGTTCTTC.

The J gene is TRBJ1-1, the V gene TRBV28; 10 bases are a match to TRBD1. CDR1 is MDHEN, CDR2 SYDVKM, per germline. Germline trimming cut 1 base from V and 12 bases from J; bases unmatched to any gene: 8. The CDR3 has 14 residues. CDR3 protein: CASSLSGTGDITFF. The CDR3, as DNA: TGTGCCAGCAGTTTATCTGGGACAGGGGATATAACTTTCTTT.

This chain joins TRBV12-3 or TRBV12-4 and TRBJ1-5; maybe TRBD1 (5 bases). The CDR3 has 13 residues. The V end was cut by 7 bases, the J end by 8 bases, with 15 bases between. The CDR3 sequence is CASTLTAFEPQHF. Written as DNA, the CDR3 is TGTGCCAGCACCCTGACAGCCTTCGAGCCCCAGCATTTT.

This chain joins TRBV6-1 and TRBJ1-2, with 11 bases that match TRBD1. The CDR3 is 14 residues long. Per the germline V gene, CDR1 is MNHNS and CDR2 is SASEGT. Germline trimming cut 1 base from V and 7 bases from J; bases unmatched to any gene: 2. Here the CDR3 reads CASSEGTGGFGYTF. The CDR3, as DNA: TGTGCCAGCAGTGAAGGGACAGGGGGCTTTGGCTACACCTTC.

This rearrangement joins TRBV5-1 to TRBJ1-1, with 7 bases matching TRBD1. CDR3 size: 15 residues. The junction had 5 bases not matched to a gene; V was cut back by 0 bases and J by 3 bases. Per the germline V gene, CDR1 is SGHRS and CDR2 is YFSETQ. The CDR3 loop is CASSLVAGGYTEAFF. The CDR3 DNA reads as TGCGCCAGCAGCTTGGTGGCAGGGGGGTACACTGAAGCTTTCTTT.

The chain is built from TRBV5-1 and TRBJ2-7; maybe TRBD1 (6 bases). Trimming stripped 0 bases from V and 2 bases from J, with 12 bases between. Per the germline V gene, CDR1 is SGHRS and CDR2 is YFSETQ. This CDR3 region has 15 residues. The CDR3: CASSLEGTTTYEQYF. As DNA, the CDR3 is TGCGCCAGCAGCTTGGAGGGGACAACTACCTACGAGCAGTACTTC. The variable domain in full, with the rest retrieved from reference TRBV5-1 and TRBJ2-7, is KAGVTQTPRYLIKTRGQQVTLSCSPISGHRSVSWYQQTPGQGLQFLFEYFSETQRNKGNFPGRFSGRQFSNSRSEMNVSTLELGDSALYLCASSLEGTTTYEQYFGPGTRLTVT.

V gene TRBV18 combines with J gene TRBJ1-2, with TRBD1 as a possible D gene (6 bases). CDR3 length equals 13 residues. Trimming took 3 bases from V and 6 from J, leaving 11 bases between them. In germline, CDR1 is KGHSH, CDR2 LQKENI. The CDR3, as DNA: TGTGCCAGCTCACCCACCGGGACAAATGGCTACACCTTC. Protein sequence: CASSPTGTNGYTF.

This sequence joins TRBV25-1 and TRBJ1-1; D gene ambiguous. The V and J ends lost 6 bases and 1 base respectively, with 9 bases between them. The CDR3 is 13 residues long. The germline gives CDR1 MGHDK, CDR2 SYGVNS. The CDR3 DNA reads TGTGCCAGCAGCCTCAACTCGAACACTGAAGCTTTCTTT. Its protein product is CASSLNSNTEAFF.

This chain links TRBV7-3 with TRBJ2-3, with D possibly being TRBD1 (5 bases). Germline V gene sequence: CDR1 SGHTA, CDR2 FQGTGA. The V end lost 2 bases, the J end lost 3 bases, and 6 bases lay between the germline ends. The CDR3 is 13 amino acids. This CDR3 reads CASSLDRTDTQYF. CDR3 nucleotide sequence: TGTGCCAGCAGCTTAGACAGAACAGATACGCAGTATTTT.

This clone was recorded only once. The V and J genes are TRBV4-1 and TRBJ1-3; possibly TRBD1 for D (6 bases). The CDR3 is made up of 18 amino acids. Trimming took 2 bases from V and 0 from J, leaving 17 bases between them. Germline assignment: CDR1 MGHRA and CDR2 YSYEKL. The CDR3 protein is CASSQKGGGPLSGNTIYF. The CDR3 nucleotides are TGCGCCAGCAGCCAAAAGGGGGGGGGACCTCTCTCTGGAAACACCATATATTTT.

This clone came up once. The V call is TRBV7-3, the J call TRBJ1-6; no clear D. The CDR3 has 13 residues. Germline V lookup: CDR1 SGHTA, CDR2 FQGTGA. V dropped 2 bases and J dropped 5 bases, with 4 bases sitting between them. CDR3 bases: TGTGCCAGCAGCTTATCCGATAATTCACCCCTCCACTTT. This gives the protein CASSLSDNSPLHF.

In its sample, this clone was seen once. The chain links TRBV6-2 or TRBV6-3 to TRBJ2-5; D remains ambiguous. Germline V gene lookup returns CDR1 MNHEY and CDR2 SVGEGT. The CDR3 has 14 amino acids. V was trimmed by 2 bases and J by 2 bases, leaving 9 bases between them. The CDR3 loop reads CASSYGRRQETQYF. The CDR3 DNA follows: TGTGCCAGCAGTTACGGGCGTCGACAAGAGACCCAGTACTTC.

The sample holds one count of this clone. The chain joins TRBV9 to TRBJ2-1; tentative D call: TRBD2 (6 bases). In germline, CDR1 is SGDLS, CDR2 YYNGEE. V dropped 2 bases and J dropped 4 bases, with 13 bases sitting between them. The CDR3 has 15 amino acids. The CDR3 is CASSVFSGQYNEQFF. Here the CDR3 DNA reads TGTGCCAGCAGCGTGTTTAGCGGACAATACAATGAGCAGTTCTTC.

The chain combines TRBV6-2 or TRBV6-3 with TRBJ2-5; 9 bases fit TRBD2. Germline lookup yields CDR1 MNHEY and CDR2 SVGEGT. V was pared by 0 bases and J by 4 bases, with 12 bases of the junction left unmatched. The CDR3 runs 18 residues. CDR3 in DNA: TGTGCCAGCAGTTACTCGACGGTGGGCGCGGGGGGGAGAGAGACCCAGTACTTC. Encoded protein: CASSYSTVGAGGRETQYF.